The rows below give T cell receptor beta chains drawn from one sample of a study of cytomegalovirus exposure and HLA in healthy donors. The method was immunoSEQ multiplex PCR; TCRdb's version includes in-frame clones alone and lacks a portion of them. Of about 160,000 clones listed, 85% to 90% are singletons. Material for sequencing was PBMCs. These receptors came from a man aged 18 to 29 in good health and CMV-seronegative. CDR3s include the opening cysteine and the closing phenylalanine or tryptophan. Each record gives: J gene, CDR3 length, V gene, clone size, CDR3 protein. Clone size is shown for a subset of rows, as once, few, many or a class of expanded clone.

J gene: TRBJ2-1; CDR3 length: 14; V gene: TRBV19; clone size: .; CDR3 protein: CASVDGSSYNEQFF
J gene: TRBJ1-4; CDR3 length: 16; V gene: TRBV11-2; clone size: .; CDR3 protein: CASSPGDRATNEKLFF
J gene: TRBJ1-4; CDR3 length: 18; V gene: TRBV6-4; clone size: .; CDR3 protein: CASSVMRTGGIHGEKLFF
J gene: TRBJ1-1; CDR3 length: 15; V gene: TRBV6-5; clone size: .; CDR3 protein: CASSYAGVGNTEAFF
J gene: TRBJ2-7; CDR3 length: 15; V gene: TRBV27; clone size: .; CDR3 protein: CASSLITSGINEQYF
J gene: TRBJ2-7; CDR3 length: 14; V gene: TRBV7-9; clone size: .; CDR3 protein: CASSLTGYAYEQYF
J gene: TRBJ1-1; CDR3 length: 13; V gene: TRBV28; clone size: .; CDR3 protein: CASGVGGITEAFF
J gene: TRBJ2-2; CDR3 length: 16; V gene: TRBV14; clone size: few; CDR3 protein: CASSQVPATNTGELFF
J gene: TRBJ2-7; CDR3 length: 14; V gene: TRBV11-2; clone size: .; CDR3 protein: CASSSTLATYEQYF
J gene: TRBJ1-1; CDR3 length: 15; V gene: TRBV2; clone size: .; CDR3 protein: CASTFSQVLNTEAFF
J gene: TRBJ2-1; CDR3 length: 15; V gene: TRBV27; clone size: .; CDR3 protein: CASSLGRLAGGGQFF
J gene: TRBJ1-2; CDR3 length: 13; V gene: TRBV27; clone size: .; CDR3 protein: CASSLNINYGYTF
J gene: TRBJ1-1; CDR3 length: 13; V gene: TRBV5-1; clone size: .; CDR3 protein: CASSLDRVTEAFF
J gene: TRBJ2-1; CDR3 length: 13; V gene: TRBV5-1; clone size: .; CDR3 protein: CASTLGLYNEQFF
J gene: TRBJ1-1; CDR3 length: 18; V gene: TRBV27; clone size: .; CDR3 protein: CASSRNLGDWALNTEAFF
J gene: TRBJ1-2; CDR3 length: 15; V gene: TRBV5-8; clone size: .; CDR3 protein: CARAITGVANYGYTF
J gene: TRBJ2-5; CDR3 length: 15; V gene: TRBV4-1; clone size: .; CDR3 protein: CASTGGQGAHETQYF
J gene: TRBJ1-2; CDR3 length: 15; V gene: TRBV15; clone size: .; CDR3 protein: CATSRDWQGASGYTF
J gene: TRBJ1-1; CDR3 length: 16; V gene: TRBV28; clone size: .; CDR3 protein: CASSPGDRGQATEAFF
J gene: TRBJ1-6; CDR3 length: 15; V gene: TRBV29-1; clone size: .; CDR3 protein: CSVAAQDTSNSPLHF
J gene: TRBJ2-7; CDR3 length: 14; V gene: TRBV18; clone size: few; CDR3 protein: CASSPPSLPYEQYF
J gene: TRBJ2-1; CDR3 length: 15; V gene: TRBV2; clone size: .; CDR3 protein: CASSEVELLNNEQFF
J gene: TRBJ2-3; CDR3 length: 13; V gene: TRBV6-5; clone size: .; CDR3 protein: CASTGGVTDTQYF
J gene: TRBJ2-1; CDR3 length: 14; V gene: TRBV13; clone size: .; CDR3 protein: CASSLGREKSEQFF
J gene: TRBJ2-5; CDR3 length: 10; V gene: TRBV20-1; clone size: .; CDR3 protein: CSGAQETQYF
J gene: TRBJ1-5; CDR3 length: 14; V gene: TRBV19; clone size: once; CDR3 protein: CASSIVGGDQPQHF
J gene: TRBJ2-6; CDR3 length: 15; V gene: TRBV11-2; clone size: .; CDR3 protein: CASSSGASGANVLTF
J gene: TRBJ2-2; CDR3 length: 14; V gene: TRBV18; clone size: .; CDR3 protein: CASSPTGDTGELFF
J gene: TRBJ1-2; CDR3 length: 12; V gene: TRBV13; clone size: .; CDR3 protein: CASSLLDRGYTF
J gene: TRBJ2-2; CDR3 length: 16; V gene: TRBV6-4; clone size: .; CDR3 protein: CASRRDRESSSGELFF
J gene: TRBJ2-3; CDR3 length: 15; V gene: TRBV5-1; clone size: once; CDR3 protein: CASSLAAGVGDTQYF
J gene: TRBJ2-7; CDR3 length: 17; V gene: TRBV2; clone size: .; CDR3 protein: CASSGEGLAGTWYEQYF
J gene: TRBJ2-7; CDR3 length: 19; V gene: TRBV28; clone size: .; CDR3 protein: CASSFSILTPGQVTYEQYF
J gene: TRBJ1-1; CDR3 length: 17; V gene: TRBV4-2; clone size: .; CDR3 protein: CASSQEEKPGAGDEAFF
J gene: TRBJ2-7; CDR3 length: 12; V gene: TRBV19; clone size: once; CDR3 protein: CASSSRTGEQYF
J gene: TRBJ1-1; CDR3 length: 12; V gene: TRBV11-2; clone size: .; CDR3 protein: CASSPRSTEAFF
J gene: TRBJ1-2; CDR3 length: 14; V gene: TRBV2; clone size: .; CDR3 protein: CASRNGQGARGYTF
J gene: TRBJ2-7; CDR3 length: 14; V gene: TRBV6-6; clone size: .; CDR3 protein: CASSLAGGSYEQYF